This is a list of T cell receptor beta chains from one sample in a study of OX40 agonist ivuxolimab in advanced cancers. Measured with immunoSEQ multiplex PCR; TCRdb has only the in-frame clones, and not every one. Of about 83,000 clones in the sample, about four fifths were seen once. The sequenced sample was CD4+ or CD8+ T cells sorted from blood, obtained in a trial of the OX40 agonist ivuxolimab. The source is an adult with an advanced solid tumor such as melanoma, head and neck, liver or kidney cancer. CDR3s include the opening cysteine and the closing phenylalanine or tryptophan. A D gene is named only where the DNA matches it firmly. Rows may omit the clone size; those that give it use once, few, many or a size class.

once	19	TRBV4-1	TRBD1	TRBJ1-1	CASSQDRGRGLKLRTEAFF	TGCGCCAGCAGCCAAGATAGGGGGCGCGGGCTCAAACTTCGAACTGAAGCTTTCTTT
-	15	TRBV7-2	-	TRBJ2-5	CASSPRQRVQETQYF	TGTGCCAGCAGCCCACGACAAAGGGTCCAAGAGACCCAGTACTTC
-	13	TRBV7-8	-	TRBJ1-2	CASSLGESYGYTF	TGTGCCAGCAGCTTAGGCGAATCCTATGGCTACACCTTC
-	12	TRBV7-2	-	TRBJ1-2	CASSQNLLGYTF	TGTGCCAGCAGCCAAAATTTGTTGGGCTACACCTTC
-	13	TRBV30	-	TRBJ2-2	CAWRVRNAGELFF	TGTGCCTGGAGGGTCAGGAACGCCGGGGAGCTGTTTTTT
-	14	TRBV5-4	TRBD1	TRBJ1-1	CASKRDRGTTEAFF	TGTGCCAGCAAGAGGGACAGGGGGACCACTGAAGCTTTCTTT
once	15	TRBV6-1	-	TRBJ2-1	CASTTGLGSYNEQFF	TGTGCCAGCACCACAGGGCTAGGATCCTACAATGAGCAGTTCTTC
few	13	TRBV4-3	-	TRBJ1-2	CASSQGVNYGYTF	TGCGCCAGCAGCCAAGGAGTTAACTATGGCTACACCTTC
-	15	TRBV15	-	TRBJ2-7	CATSRDFGGPYEQYF	TGTGCCACCAGCAGAGATTTTGGCGGTCCCTACGAGCAGTACTTC
medium-sized	12	TRBV2	-	TRBJ2-7	CASMAGVLEQYF	TGTGCCAGCATGGCAGGCGTACTGGAGCAGTACTTC
medium-sized	16	TRBV13	-	TRBJ2-5	CASSLGYRAAQETQYF	TGTGCCAGCAGCTTAGGATACAGGGCAGCTCAAGAGACCCAGTACTTC
-	18	TRBV2	-	TRBJ2-4	CASSGPPSRMLAKNIQYF	TGTGCCAGCAGCGGTCCACCCAGCAGAATGCTAGCCAAAAACATTCAGTACTTC
-	15	TRBV7-9	TRBD1	TRBJ1-1	CASSPKGQGNTEAFF	TGTGCCAGCAGCCCCAAGGGACAGGGGAACACTGAAGCTTTCTTT
-	12	TRBV29-1	-	TRBJ2-1	CSARTGINEQFF	TGCAGCGCCCGAACAGGGATCAATGAGCAGTTCTTC
-	15	TRBV7-3	-	TRBJ1-1	CASSLTGTKNTEAFF	TGTGCCAGCAGCTTAACCGGGACAAAGAACACTGAAGCTTTCTTT
-	15	TRBV18	-	TRBJ2-5	CASSPRRSLEETQYF	TGTGCCAGCTCACCACGAAGATCGCTAGAAGAGACCCAGTACTTC
-	12	TRBV5-1	-	TRBJ2-4	CASSSNGNIQYF	TGCGCCAGCAGCTCAAATGGCAACATTCAGTACTTC
-	16	TRBV30	TRBD2	TRBJ2-1	CAWTYPGTSGRNEQFF	TGTGCCTGGACCTACCCGGGGACTAGCGGGAGGAATGAGCAGTTCTTC
-	13	TRBV6-5	-	TRBJ2-3	CASSYDGVDTQYF	TGTGCCAGCAGTTACGATGGGGTTGATACGCAGTATTTT
-	13	TRBV10-1	-	TRBJ1-1	CASSEGRNTEAFF	TGCGCCAGCAGTGAGGGGAGGAACACTGAAGCTTTCTTT
-	15	TRBV9	-	TRBJ2-3	CASSVGGGVMDTQYF	TGTGCCAGCAGCGTAGGAGGGGGGGTAATGGATACGCAGTATTTT
-	15	TRBV27	-	TRBJ1-2	CASSPTGLLNYGYTF	TGTGCCAGCAGTCCCACAGGGTTGCTAAACTATGGCTACACCTTC
-	13	TRBV6-1	-	TRBJ2-7	CASSEWAIQEQYF	TGTGCCAGCAGTGAGTGGGCCATACAAGAGCAGTACTTC
-	16	TRBV19	TRBD2	TRBJ2-2	CASSIRRGGGPGELFF	TGTGCCAGTAGTATTCGCCGGGGGGGAGGTCCCGGGGAGCTGTTTTTT
once	13	TRBV10-3	-	TRBJ1-2	CAISDDLNYGYTF	TGTGCCATCAGTGATGACCTTAACTATGGCTACACCTTC